A selection of T cell receptor beta chains follows, all from one sample in a study of blood T cells in healthy people across ages. TCRdb ran MiXCR on the 5' RACE reads and lists one entry per CDR3 protein. The sample has fewer than 950,000 distinct CDR3 sequences; about 53% are singletons. The sequenced sample was blood. The origin of the receptors is an elderly man in good health. CDR3s include the opening cysteine and the closing phenylalanine or tryptophan. Fields, in order: CDR3 length, D gene, clone size, V gene, J gene, CDR3 DNA, CDR3 protein. The D gene is left open where the match is weak. Only part of the rows carry a size: once, few, many, or a class if the clone is expanded.

19	TRBD2	-	TRBV3-1	TRBJ2-3	TGTGCCAGCAGCCAAGATTCTATGCTAGCGGGAGAAGGGGCAGATACGCAGTATTTT	CASSQDSMLAGEGADTQYF
16	-	-	TRBV24-1	TRBJ2-2	TGTGCCACCAGTGATTCCGGAACAGGGCGGTTCGGGGAGCTGTTTTTT	CATSDSGTGRFGELFF
16	TRBD1	-	TRBV10-3	TRBJ1-5	TGTGCCATCAGTGGGACAGGGGGACTAGGGGGGCAGCCCCAGCATTTT	CAISGTGGLGGQPQHF
12	TRBD2	few	TRBV20-1	TRBJ2-5	TGCAGTGCCAGGAGCGGGAGGGAGGAGCAGTACTTC	CSARSGREEQYF
14	-	-	TRBV12-3/TRBV12-4	TRBJ2-3	TGTGCCAGCAGTTTGACCCTGGGGGAGGATACGCAGTATTTT	CASSLTLGEDTQYF
15	-	-	TRBV27	TRBJ2-7	TGTGCCAGCAGTTTATCTCCTGAGCAGGGCTACGAGCAGTACTTC	CASSLSPEQGYEQYF
16	TRBD2	-	TRBV24-1	TRBJ2-1	TGTGCCACCAGTGACTCGACTAGCGGGAGAATCTATGAGCAGTTCTTC	CATSDSTSGRIYEQFF
15	TRBD2	-	TRBV12-3/TRBV12-4	TRBJ2-5	TGTGCCAGCAGTTTTTTGGGCGGGAGGGGAGAGACCCAGTACTTC	CASSFLGGRGETQYF
15	TRBD1	-	TRBV20-1	TRBJ2-3	TGCAGTCGGTCTGGGACAGTCTCTAGCACAGATACGCAGTATTTT	CSRSGTVSSTDTQYF
13	-	-	TRBV18	TRBJ2-7	TGTGCCGGCTCAGGAGGTCTGCCCTCCGAGCAGTACTTC	CAGSGGLPSEQYF
16	-	-	TRBV4-2	TRBJ2-2	TGTGCCGGCAGCCAAGATCCGGGCAGGGCAGGCGGGGAGCTGTTTTTT	CAGSQDPGRAGGELFF
15	-	once	TRBV5-1	TRBJ2-1	TGCGCCAGCAGCCTCTCCAGGGCAGGGGAAAATGAGCAGTTCTTC	CASSLSRAGENEQFF
14	-	-	TRBV24-1	TRBJ2-2	TGTGCCACCGGGGGCGGCGCGAACACCGGGGAGCTGTTTTTT	CATGGGANTGELFF
18	TRBD2	-	TRBV6-5	TRBJ2-7	TGTGCCAGCAGCTCCTCTGGACTAGCGGGAGGCAGCCCCTACGAGCAGTACTTC	CASSSSGLAGGSPYEQYF
15	TRBD2	-	TRBV27	TRBJ2-3	TGTGCCAGCAGTTTATCAGGGAGGGTCCCAGATACGCAGTATTTT	CASSLSGRVPDTQYF
13	-	-	TRBV20-1	TRBJ2-1	TGCAGTGCTCCCAAGTGGGGGGCTAATGAGCAGTTCTTC	CSAPKWGANEQFF
11	-	-	TRBV27	TRBJ2-7	TGTGCCACCACCCACAACTACGAGCAGTACTTC	CATTHNYEQYF
13	TRBD2	-	TRBV10-3	TRBJ2-7	TGTGCCAGCTGCGAGACTAGCGCGGGCGAGCAGTACTTC	CASCETSAGEQYF
15	TRBD1	once	TRBV27	TRBJ1-1	TGTGCCAGCAGTTTATCTTGGACAGGGAACACTGAAGCTTTCTTT	CASSLSWTGNTEAFF
16	TRBD1	-	TRBV6-1	TRBJ1-2	TGTGCCAGCAGACTATTCGTCGGACAGGGCCGAGATGGCTACACCTTC	CASRLFVGQGRDGYTF
14	TRBD1	-	TRBV28	TRBJ2-1	TGTGCCAGCAGTGGGACAGACATCTCTCGGGGGCAGTTCTTC	CASSGTDISRGQFF
14	TRBD2	few	TRBV9	TRBJ2-7	TGTGCCAGCAGCAGGGAGGGCGACGGTTACGAGCAGTACTTC	CASSREGDGYEQYF
14	TRBD1	few	TRBV2	TRBJ2-7	TGTGCCAGCAGGGGACAGGTTAGCTCCTACGAGCAGTACTTC	CASRGQVSSYEQYF
15	-	-	TRBV4-2	TRBJ1-2	TGTGCCAGCAGCCAAGGACCTTCCGCGGGCTATGGCTACACCTTC	CASSQGPSAGYGYTF
12	-	-	TRBV2	TRBJ2-3	TGTGCCAGCCGCCTTCGGGGGCTAACGCAGTATTTT	CASRLRGLTQYF
15	-	-	TRBV15	TRBJ2-1	TGTGCCACCAGCAGAGAGCGGCGGGCTCTAGGAGAGCAGTTCTTC	CATSRERRALGEQFF
16	TRBD2	-	TRBV6-2/TRBV6-3	TRBJ2-2	TGTGCCAGCAGTTATAGGCTAGCGGGACTGACCGGGGAGCTGTTTTTT	CASSYRLAGLTGELFF
15	-	-	TRBV7-2	TRBJ2-5	TGTGCCAGCAGCTTAGTCCACAGGGTTGGAGAGACCCAGTACTTC	CASSLVHRVGETQYF
13	-	-	TRBV5-1	TRBJ2-5	TGCGCCAGCAGCTTGCCGGGCCAAGAGACCCAGTACTTC	CASSLPGQETQYF
16	-	-	TRBV11-2	TRBJ1-2	TGTGCCAGCAGCCAACATAGCGGCGGAGGGTATAATGGCTACACCTTC	CASSQHSGGGYNGYTF
15	TRBD2	-	TRBV6-5	TRBJ2-6	TGTGCCAGCCCGGGGCGGGAGTCTGGGGCCAACGTCCTGACTTTC	CASPGRESGANVLTF
16	TRBD2	-	TRBV2	TRBJ2-5	TGTGCCAGCAGCATCCCTCAGGGACTAGCGGACAATGAGCAGTACTTC	CASSIPQGLADNEQYF
14	-	few	TRBV29-1	TRBJ2-7	TGCAGCGTTGCCCAGGGGCCGAGGGTCTACGAGCAGTACTTC	CSVAQGPRVYEQYF
14	-	-	TRBV9	TRBJ1-2	TGTGCCAGCAGCGTACCCGCGGCACCCTACGGCTACACCTTC	CASSVPAAPYGYTF
20	TRBD2	few	TRBV6-2/TRBV6-3	TRBJ2-1	TGTGCCAGCACCGACGGTAGGGGGACTAGCGGCCACAGCTCCTACAATGAGCAGTTCTTC	CASTDGRGTSGHSSYNEQFF
13	TRBD2	few	TRBV5-1	TRBJ2-5	TGCGCCAGCAGCGGACTAGACCAAGAGACCCAGTACTTC	CASSGLDQETQYF
15	TRBD1	-	TRBV2	TRBJ2-7	TGTGCCAGCAGTGAGGCAGGGGGTCGGAACTACGAGCAGTACTTC	CASSEAGGRNYEQYF
12	-	-	TRBV27	TRBJ2-2	TGTGCCAGCAGTTTACTCCCCGGGGAGCTGTTTTTT	CASSLLPGELFF
13	-	few	TRBV7-2	TRBJ1-1	TGTGCCAGCAGCTTAGATAGTTCAGGTGAAGCTTTCTTT	CASSLDSSGEAFF
15	-	-	TRBV4-1	TRBJ2-1	TGCGCCAGCAGCCCCCTGGTGATCCTCTACAATGAGCAGTTCTTC	CASSPLVILYNEQFF
12	-	few	TRBV25-1	TRBJ2-3	TGTGCCAGCAGTGAATCCGTGGGCACGCAGTATTTT	CASSESVGTQYF
14	TRBD2	few	TRBV10-3	TRBJ2-7	TGTGCCATCAGTGCTAGCCGGGAGGGCGGCGAGCAGTACTTC	CAISASREGGEQYF
13	-	once	TRBV20-1	TRBJ2-1	TGCAGTGCTAGTGGGACATTCAAGGATGAGCAGTTCTTC	CSASGTFKDEQFF
17	TRBD2	-	TRBV7-9	TRBJ2-1	TGTGCCAGCAGCTTAGCCGATACTAGCGGGAGGGCCAATGAGCAGTTCTTC	CASSLADTSGRANEQFF
14	-	-	TRBV14	TRBJ2-5	TGTGCCAGCAGCCAGTGGAAAGGCCCCGATGAGCAGTACTTC	CASSQWKGPDEQYF
16	-	-	TRBV3-1	TRBJ2-3	TGTGCCAGCAGCCAAGAGGGGACGGGACGGTCAGATACGCAGTATTTT	CASSQEGTGRSDTQYF
16	TRBD2	-	TRBV4-2	TRBJ2-4	TGTGCCAGCAGCCCCCGGGGGAGGGTGGAGGGAAACATTCAGTACTTC	CASSPRGRVEGNIQYF